This entry describes one TCR beta chain. The data derive from a study of blood T cell repertoires in COVID-19. Study-wide background: COVID-19 samples from acute and convalescent phases originated in the United States, Italy and Spain. Sample material is recorded as cDNA or gDNA derived from T cells, B-cell-depleted T cells, or PBMCs.

Authors' data handling: Estimation of nucleated cell counts relied on the amplification of reference gene primers. Sequencing used immunoSEQ multiplex PCR; TCRdb keeps in-frame clones, though not all of them. V, J and clone size are taken as reported in that table, and D and trimming were inferred from the DNA itself. The sample lists approximately 100,000 clones; roughly 80% were seen once. Per germline, CDR1 SGHTA and CDR2 FQGNSA. The CDR3 is made up of 15 amino acids. V was trimmed by 1 base and J by 0 bases, leaving 7 bases between them. Sequenced: peripheral blood. The chain recombines TRBV7-2 with TRBJ2-1, with D possibly being TRBD2 (5 bases). This sequence was found in a human donor in a cohort sampled during active or convalescent COVID-19. The CDR3 DNA is TGTGCCAGCAGCTTAGAGCGGAACTCCTACAATGAGCAGTTCTTC. Its translation is CASSLERNSYNEQFF.